This TCR beta chain stems from a study of cytomegalovirus exposure and HLA in healthy donors. Researchers ran the PCR with 60 Vbeta and 13 Jbeta primers. Profiling relied on immunoSEQ multiplex PCR, and the TCRdb table lists in-frame clones only, not all of them. This sample has about 150,000 clones, with about three quarters found just once. The germline V gene encodes CDR1 SGHVS and CDR2 FQNEAQ. The CDR3 runs 14 residues. V was clipped by 1 base and J by 7 bases, with 11 bases between them. The sequence came from a woman in her twenties or thirties in good health and CMV-seronegative. This chain uses TRBV7-8 with TRBJ1-3; maybe TRBD1 (5 bases). The sequencing input was PBMCs. CDR3 sequence reads: CASSLVGLSNTIYF. The CDR3 nucleotides read TGTGCCAGCAGCTTAGTGGGGCTCAGTAACACCATATATTTT. The complete variable domain, with remaining parts taken from reference TRBV7-8 and TRBJ1-3, reads GAGVSQSPRYKVAKRGQDVALRCDPISGHVSLFWYQQALGQGPEFLTYFQNEAQLDKSGLPSDRFFAERPEGSVSTLKIQRTQQEDSAVYLCASSLVGLSNTIYFGEGSWLTVV.